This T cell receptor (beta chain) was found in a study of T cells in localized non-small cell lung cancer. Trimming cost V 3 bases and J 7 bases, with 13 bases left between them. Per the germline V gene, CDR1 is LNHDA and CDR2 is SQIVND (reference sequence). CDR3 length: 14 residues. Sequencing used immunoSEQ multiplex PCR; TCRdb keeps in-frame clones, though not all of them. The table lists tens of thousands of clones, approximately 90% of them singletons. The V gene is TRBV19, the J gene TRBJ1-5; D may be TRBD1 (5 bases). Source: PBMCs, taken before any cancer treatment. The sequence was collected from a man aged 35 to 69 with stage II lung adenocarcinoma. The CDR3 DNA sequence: TGTGCCAGTAGTATGAGAGGCCAGGGACAGCCCCAGCATTTT. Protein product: CASSMRGQGQPQHF. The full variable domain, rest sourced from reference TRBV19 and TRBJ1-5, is DGGITQSPKYLFRKEGQNVTLSCEQNLNHDAMYWYRQDPGQGLRLIYYSQIVNDFQKGDIAEGYSVSREKKESFPLTVTSAQKNPTAFYLCASSMRGQGQPQHFGDGTRLSIL.